This T cell receptor beta chain was found in a study of T cell repertoires in cytomegalovirus infection. Study details: A matching HLA type, together with CMV infection, was signaled by public TCR beta signatures.

Findings of the study overall: There were carriers of CMV plus the relevant HLA, and cumulative public TCR beta family frequency identified them. HLA-C-restricted CMV clonotypes gave the most frequent clonotype in two of eight donors.

For this clonotype: The target antigen is unknown.

MiXCR, run by TCRdb on the reads, gives a single entry per CDR3 protein. The sample contains under 850,000 distinct CDR3 sequences, roughly a third of which appear only once. Trimming cost V 4 bases and J 7 bases; bases outside gene matches: 10. Germline V gene data show CDR1 as LNHDA and CDR2 as SQIVND (reference sequence). The CDR3 extends over 15 amino acids. The J gene is TRBJ1-5, the V gene TRBV19; TRBD1 matches at 7 bases. This clonotype was obtained from a human donor in good health (CMV status not recorded). Some clones in this sample may be carry-over from other donors' samples. The sequenced material came from PBMCs. CDR3 region: CASSTLDRREQPQHF. CDR3 nucleotides: TGTGCCAGTAGTACGCTGGACAGGCGGGAGCAGCCCCAGCATTTT.